Following are 13 T cell receptor beta chains from one sample sequenced in a study of CD8+ T cells in alopecia areata. The sequencing template was cDNA reverse transcribed from extracted RNA. Repertoires were generated with immunoSEQ multiplex PCR, while TCRdb's copy carries only in-frame clones and drops some. The sample lists 100,000 to 150,000 clones; less than 50% were seen once. Sequenced sample: NKG2D-low CD8+ T cells sorted from blood. These receptors were collected from a human donor with alopecia areata.

The chain joins TRBV9 to TRBJ2-2; D is perhaps TRBD2 (5 bases). The germline CDR1 and CDR2 sequences are SGDLS and YYNGEE. Trimming left V 5 bases short and J 5 bases short, with 13 bases between. The CDR3 is 14 amino acids. CDR3 coding DNA: TGTGCCAGCAGTGACACCCCGGGGACCGGGGAGCTGTTTTTT. Amino acids: CASSDTPGTGELFF.

The chain joins TRBV30 to TRBJ2-1; D is unresolved. The CDR3 is made up of 11 amino acids. Trimming removed 0 bases from V and 6 bases from J, with 3 bases in between. CDR1 and CDR2 from the germline V gene are GTSNPN and SVGIG (reference sequence). CDR3: CAWSVTNEQFF. CDR3 in DNA: TGTGCCTGGAGTGTAACCAATGAGCAGTTCTTC.

The chain combines TRBV9 with TRBJ2-4; possible D gene TRBD2, 5 bases. Germline CDR1 reads SGDLS; CDR2 reads YYNGEE. There are 14 residues in the CDR3. V was clipped by 3 bases and J by 8 bases, with 15 bases between them. CDR3: CASSGKSGRDIQYF. The CDR3, as DNA: TGTGCCAGCAGCGGCAAGAGCGGACGGGACATTCAGTACTTC.

The rearrangement uses TRBV4-1 and TRBJ2-2; D is undetermined. The CDR3 loop spans 12 amino acids. The V gene's germline CDR1 is MGHRA and CDR2 YSYEKL. V was cut by 4 bases and J by 3 bases, with 3 bases left in between. CDR3 region: CASSPYTGELFF. The CDR3 bases are TGCGCCAGCAGCCCCTACACCGGGGAGCTGTTTTTT.

This chain joins TRBV29-1 and TRBJ2-1; D is possibly TRBD2 (5 bases). The germline V gene has CDR1 SQVTM and CDR2 ANQGSEA. This CDR3 spans 11 amino acids. Trimming took 7 bases from V and 4 from J, leaving 8 bases between them. CDR3 DNA: TGCAGCGCCGAGCGGTACAATGAGCAGTTCTTC. As protein: CSAERYNEQFF.

V is TRBV6-1 and J is TRBJ1-5; tentative D call: TRBD1 (5 bases). Trimming shortened V by 1 base and J by 7 bases, and 17 bases separated the two germline ends. The CDR3 consists of 16 residues. The germline CDR1 and CDR2 sequences are MNHNS and SASEGT. CDR3 in amino acids: CASSEENWRGLQPQHF. In nucleotides, the CDR3 is TGTGCCAGCAGTGAAGAGAATTGGAGGGGCTTACAGCCCCAGCATTTT.

V gene TRBV11-2 combines with J gene TRBJ1-2; D gene unclear. The CDR3 has 14 amino acids. The germline CDR1 and CDR2 sequences are SGHAT and FQNNGV. Trimming took off 5 bases at V and 4 bases at J, with 14 bases between the two ends. The CDR3 loop reads CASSRTSSSYGYTF. The CDR3 region has the DNA TGTGCCAGCAGCCGAACTAGCAGCTCCTATGGCTACACCTTC.

The chain carries TRBV29-1 and TRBJ1-2, with D tentatively TRBD1 (5 bases). The CDR3 extends over 13 amino acids. Trimming stripped 2 bases from V and 2 bases from J, with 9 bases between. Per germline, CDR1 SQVTM and CDR2 ANQGSEA. The CDR3 bases are TGCAGCGTTGAACGGGGGGAGAACTATGGCTACACCTTC. Protein: CSVERGENYGYTF. Using reference TRBV29-1 and TRBJ1-2 for the parts outside the CDR3, the full variable domain is SAVISQKPSRDICQRGTSLTIQCQVDSQVTMMFWYRQQPGQSLTLIATANQGSEATYESGFVIDKFPISRPNLTFSTLTVSNMSPEDSSIYLCSVERGENYGYTFGSGTRLTVV.

This clone was picked up one time. V gene TRBV30 combines with J gene TRBJ1-1; tentative D call: TRBD1 (5 bases). CDR1 is GTSNPN and CDR2 is SVGIG in the germline V gene (reference sequence). The CDR3 has 13 residues. Trimming cost V 1 base and J 0 bases, with 6 bases left between them. CDR3 bases: TGTGCCTGGAGTGAGGGGATGAACACTGAAGCTTTCTTT. This encodes CAWSEGMNTEAFF.

This clone was seen repeatedly, ten times or more. The CDR3 DNA is TGTGCCAGCAGTCCGGCCCTTCAAGAGACCCAGTACTTC. This sequence encodes CASSPALQETQYF. The V and J genes are TRBV7-9 and TRBJ2-5; no clear D gene. The germline V gene encodes CDR1 SEHNR and CDR2 FQNEAQ (reference sequence). With 6 bases removed from V and 2 bases from J, the gap between germline ends came to 10 bases. This CDR3 is built from 13 residues.

The chain is built from TRBV4-3 and TRBJ2-1; D is perhaps TRBD2 (6 bases). Trimming stripped 0 bases from V and 6 bases from J, with 15 bases between. CDR3 length: 16 residues. The germline CDR1 and CDR2 sequences are LGHNA and YSLEER. The CDR3 sequence is CASSQDGGRGGNEQFF. For the CDR3, the DNA is TGCGCCAGCAGCCAAGATGGAGGGAGAGGAGGCAATGAGCAGTTCTTC.

CDR3 bases: TGTGCCAGCAGCCCATACAATGAGCAGTTCTTC. Encoded protein: CASSPYNEQFF. The chain uses TRBV7-9 and TRBJ2-1; D gene ambiguous. Trimming took 5 bases from V and 4 from J, leaving 3 bases between them. CDR1 and CDR2 from the germline V gene are SEHNR and FQNEAQ (reference sequence). CDR3 length equals 11 residues. The complete variable domain, with remaining parts taken from reference TRBV7-9 and TRBJ2-1, reads DTGVSQNPRHKITKRGQNVTFRCDPISEHNRLYWYRQTLGQGPEFLTYFQNEAQLEKSRLLSDRFSAERPKGSFSTLEIQRTEQGDSAMYLCASSPYNEQFFGPGTRLTVL.

With respect to this clone: This specimen includes other DNA sequences encoding the same CDR3. V usage is TRBV29-1 and J usage is TRBJ2-7, with TRBD1 matching over 8 bases. The CDR3 runs 11 residues. Trimming cost V 6 bases and J 6 bases; bases outside gene matches: 4. CDR1 is SQVTM and CDR2 is ANQGSEA in the germline V gene. The CDR3 spells CSVPQGAEQYF. CDR3 sequence (DNA): TGCAGCGTCCCCCAGGGGGCCGAGCAGTACTTC.